A selection of T cell receptor beta chains follows, all from one sample in a study of cytomegalovirus exposure and HLA in healthy donors. Libraries were prepared by immunoSEQ multiplex PCR; TCRdb keeps only in-frame clonotypes and omits some of them. The sample has roughly 230,000 clones, around 90% seen once. Sequenced: PBMCs. These receptors were collected from a girl between 2 and 10 years old in good health and CMV-seronegative. Both conserved end residues are part of each CDR3. Fields, in order: clone size, J gene, V gene, D gene, CDR3 DNA, CDR3 protein. The D gene is left open where the match is weak. Clone size is stated in some rows and not others, as once, few, many or a class when expanded.

>NA|TRBJ2-7|TRBV15|NA
TGTGCCACCAGCAGAGAAGCAGGTTTTCACGAGCAGTACTTC
CATSREAGFHEQYF
>NA|TRBJ1-3|TRBV19|NA
TGTGCCAGTACCCCAGCAGGGATCTCTGGAAACACCATATATTTT
CASTPAGISGNTIYF
>NA|TRBJ2-7|TRBV5-6|NA
TGTGCCAGCAGCTCCGGTAGGGGGTCCTCCTCCTACGAGCAGTACTTC
CASSSGRGSSSYEQYF
>NA|TRBJ1-5|TRBV19|NA
TGTGCCAGTAGTATAGACGCGGGATCCAATCAGCCCCAGCATTTT
CASSIDAGSNQPQHF
>NA|TRBJ2-3|TRBV9|TRBD2
TGTGCCAGCAGCAGCCGCGCGGGAAGCGGGATTAGCACAGATACGCAGTATTTT
CASSSRAGSGISTDTQYF
>NA|TRBJ2-7|TRBV5-1|NA
TGCGCCAGCAGCTTTGGGCCCTCCGGCTCCTACGAGCAGTACTTC
CASSFGPSGSYEQYF
>NA|TRBJ2-3|TRBV19|TRBD2
TGTGCCAGTAGTCCCCTTGGGACTAGCGGGGGGGCGGGCACAGATACGCAGTATTTT
CASSPLGTSGGAGTDTQYF
>NA|TRBJ1-1|TRBV19|NA
TGTGCCAGTAGTATAGCATGGGGGGAGAGGTCTGAAGCTTTCTTT
CASSIAWGERSEAFF
>NA|TRBJ2-3|TRBV6-5|NA
TGTGCCAGCATTCCAGCCGGGATGAATACGCAGTATTTT
CASIPAGMNTQYF
>NA|TRBJ2-3|TRBV6-6|NA
TGTGCCAGCAGTTTCCGGGACTCCAAAGGAGATACGCAGTATTTT
CASSFRDSKGDTQYF
>NA|TRBJ1-2|TRBV18|NA
TGTGCCAGCTCATACAGGGAACTAAACTATGGCTACACCTTC
CASSYRELNYGYTF
>NA|TRBJ1-1|TRBV28|NA
TGTGCCAGCAGAGTGTCGGGGTTCCCTAGGAACACTGAAGCTTTCTTT
CASRVSGFPRNTEAFF
>NA|TRBJ2-3|TRBV20-1|NA
TGCAGTGCTCGGACAGATACGCAGTATTTT
CSARTDTQYF
>NA|TRBJ1-1|TRBV29-1|TRBD1
TGCAGCGCCATTACAGGGGGCTGGACTGAAGCTTTCTTT
CSAITGGWTEAFF
>once|TRBJ1-6|TRBV6-6|NA
TGTGCCAGCAGTTACTGGGCGAATGGGCCAAATTCACTCCTCCACTTT
CASSYWANGPNSLLHF
>NA|TRBJ2-5|TRBV6-6|TRBD1
TGTGCCAGCAGTTACTCAGGGGGCGGGGAGACCCAGTACTTC
CASSYSGGGETQYF
>NA|TRBJ2-2|TRBV9|TRBD1
TGTGCCAGCAGCCTTCGTTGGACAGGGGGTACCGGGGAGCTGTTTTTT
CASSLRWTGGTGELFF
>NA|TRBJ2-1|TRBV4-1|TRBD2
TGCGCCAGCAGCCAAGAGCGGGGGGGATACAATGAGCAGTTCTTC
CASSQERGGYNEQFF
>NA|TRBJ2-7|TRBV7-2|NA
TGTGCCAGCAGCTTAACTGGCCGGGACGAGCAGTACTTC
CASSLTGRDEQYF
>NA|TRBJ1-1|TRBV6-6|NA
TGTGCCAGCAGTTACCCCAAACCCCAGGGGAATGCTGAAGCTTTCTTT
CASSYPKPQGNAEAFF
>NA|TRBJ1-4|TRBV4-1|NA
TGCGCCAGCAGCCAGTTCTCTAATGAAAAACTGTTTTTT
CASSQFSNEKLFF
>NA|TRBJ2-7|TRBV10-3|TRBD2
TGTGCCATCAGCCCCTTACTAGCGGGCGCCTCCGAGCAGTACTTC
CAISPLLAGASEQYF
>NA|TRBJ2-5|TRBV2|NA
TGTGCCAGCAGCCCCATAAGACAGGGAGGTGAGACCCAGTACTTC
CASSPIRQGGETQYF
>NA|TRBJ2-1|TRBV5-1|TRBD2
TGCGCCAGCAGCCCGGGACTAGCGGGAGCCGGTAATGAGCAGTTCTTC
CASSPGLAGAGNEQFF
>NA|TRBJ2-3|TRBV15|NA
TGTGCCACCAGCCGACCCGACAGGTTTCCTTTCACAGATACGCAGTATTTT
CATSRPDRFPFTDTQYF
>NA|TRBJ1-1|TRBV2|NA
TGTGCCAGCAGTGCGGGTGGATCCGCTTTCTTT
CASSAGGSAFF
>NA|TRBJ1-2|TRBV19|NA
TGTGCCAGTAAGGGGAGGGCTTATGAGTATGGCTACACCTTC
CASKGRAYEYGYTF
>NA|TRBJ1-1|TRBV7-8|TRBD1
TGTGCCAGCAGCGAGACAGGGGTGAACACTGAAGCTTTCTTT
CASSETGVNTEAFF